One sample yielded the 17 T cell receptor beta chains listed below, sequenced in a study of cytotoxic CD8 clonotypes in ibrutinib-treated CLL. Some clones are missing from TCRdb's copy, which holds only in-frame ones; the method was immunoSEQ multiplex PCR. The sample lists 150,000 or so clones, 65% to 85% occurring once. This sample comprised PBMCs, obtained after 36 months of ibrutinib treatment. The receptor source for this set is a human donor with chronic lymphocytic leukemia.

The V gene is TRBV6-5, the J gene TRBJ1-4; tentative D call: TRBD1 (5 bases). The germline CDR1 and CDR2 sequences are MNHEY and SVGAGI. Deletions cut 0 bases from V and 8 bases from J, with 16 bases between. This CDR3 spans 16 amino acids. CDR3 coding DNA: TGTGCCAGCAGTTACTCGATCGGGGCAGGGCCCGAAAAACTGTTTTTT. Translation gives CASSYSIGAGPEKLFF.

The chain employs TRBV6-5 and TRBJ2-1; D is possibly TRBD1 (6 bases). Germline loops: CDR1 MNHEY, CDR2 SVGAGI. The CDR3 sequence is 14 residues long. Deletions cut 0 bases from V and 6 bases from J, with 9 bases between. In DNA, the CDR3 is TGTGCCAGCAGTTACTCGGGGGCTAGCAATGAGCAGTTCTTC. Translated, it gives CASSYSGASNEQFF.

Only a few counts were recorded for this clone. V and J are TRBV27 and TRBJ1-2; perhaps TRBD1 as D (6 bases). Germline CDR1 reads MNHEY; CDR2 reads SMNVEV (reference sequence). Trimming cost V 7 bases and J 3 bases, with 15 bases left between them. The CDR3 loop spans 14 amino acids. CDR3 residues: CASKQETGYYGYTF. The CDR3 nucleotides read TGTGCCAGCAAACAGGAGACAGGCTACTATGGCTACACCTTC.

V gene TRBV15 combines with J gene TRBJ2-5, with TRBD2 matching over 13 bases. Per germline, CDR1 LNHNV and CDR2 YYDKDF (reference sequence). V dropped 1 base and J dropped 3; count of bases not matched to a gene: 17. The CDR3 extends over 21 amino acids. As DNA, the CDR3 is TGTGCCACCAGCAGAGGCCTCACTAGCGGGGGGGCCCTTATTCTCAAAGAGACCCAGTACTTC. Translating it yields CATSRGLTSGGALILKETQYF.

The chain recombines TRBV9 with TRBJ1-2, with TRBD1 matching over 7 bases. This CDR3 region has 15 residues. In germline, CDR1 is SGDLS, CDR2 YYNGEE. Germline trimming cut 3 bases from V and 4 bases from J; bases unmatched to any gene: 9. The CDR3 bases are TGTGCCAGCAGCGCCAACAGGGGAGGGTTCTATGGCTACACCTTC. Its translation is CASSANRGGFYGYTF.

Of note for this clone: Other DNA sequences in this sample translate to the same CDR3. The CDR3 spells CASSPGTGRNQPQHF. The CDR3 DNA is TGTGCCAGCTCACCAGGGACAGGGCGCAATCAGCCCCAGCATTTT. The chain is built from TRBV18 and TRBJ1-5, with 9 nucleotides matching TRBD1. Per the germline V gene, CDR1 is KGHSH and CDR2 is LQKENI. The CDR3 runs to 15 residues. J was trimmed by 2 bases and V by 2 bases; bases with no gene match: 1. The variable domain in full, completed from reference TRBV18 and TRBJ1-5, reads NAGVMQNPRHLVRRRGQEARLRCSPMKGHSHVYWYRQLPEEGLKFMVYLQKENIIDESGMPKERFSAEFPKEGPSILRIQQVVRGDSAAYFCASSPGTGRNQPQHFGDGTRLSIL.

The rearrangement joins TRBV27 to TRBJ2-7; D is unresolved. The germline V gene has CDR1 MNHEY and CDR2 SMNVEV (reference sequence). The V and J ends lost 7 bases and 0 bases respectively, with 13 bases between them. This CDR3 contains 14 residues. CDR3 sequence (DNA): TGTGCCAGCAAAAGAGGTTTTAGCTCCTACGAGCAGTACTTC. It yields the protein CASKRGFSSYEQYF.

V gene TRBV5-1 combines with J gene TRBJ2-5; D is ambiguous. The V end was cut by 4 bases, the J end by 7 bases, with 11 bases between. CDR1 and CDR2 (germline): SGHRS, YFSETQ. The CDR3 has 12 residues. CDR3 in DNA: TGCGCCAGCAGCCATCTCGAAGGGACCCAGTACTTC. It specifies CASSHLEGTQYF.

DNA for the CDR3: TGTGCCAGCAGGGGGGGACAGGGGGCCTATCAGCCCCAGCATTTT. Amino acids: CASRGGQGAYQPQHF. The chain joins TRBV27 to TRBJ1-5; TRBD1 matches 12 bases. From germline, CDR1 is MNHEY and CDR2 SMNVEV (reference sequence). V trimming: 6 bases; J trimming: 5 bases; junction bases outside the gene matches: 5. This CDR3 comprises 15 residues.

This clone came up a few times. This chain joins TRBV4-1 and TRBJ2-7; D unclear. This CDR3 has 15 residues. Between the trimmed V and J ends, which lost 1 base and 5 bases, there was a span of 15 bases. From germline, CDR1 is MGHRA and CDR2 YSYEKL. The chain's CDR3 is CASSQGPGRAHEQYF. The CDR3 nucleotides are TGCGCCAGCAGCCAAGGGCCCGGAAGAGCCCACGAGCAGTACTTC.

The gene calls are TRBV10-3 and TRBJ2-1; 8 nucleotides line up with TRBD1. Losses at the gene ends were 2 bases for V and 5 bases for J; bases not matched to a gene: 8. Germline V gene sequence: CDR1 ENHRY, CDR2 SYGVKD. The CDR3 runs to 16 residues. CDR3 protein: CAISERTGLWDNEQFF. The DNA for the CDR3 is TGTGCCATCAGTGAGAGGACAGGGTTATGGGACAATGAGCAGTTCTTC.

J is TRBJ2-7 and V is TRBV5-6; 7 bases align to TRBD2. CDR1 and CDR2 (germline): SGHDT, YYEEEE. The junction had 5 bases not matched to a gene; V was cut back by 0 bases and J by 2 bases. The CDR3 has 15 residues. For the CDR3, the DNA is TGTGCCAGCAGCTTGGAGCGGGGATCCACCTACGAGCAGTACTTC. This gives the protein CASSLERGSTYEQYF.

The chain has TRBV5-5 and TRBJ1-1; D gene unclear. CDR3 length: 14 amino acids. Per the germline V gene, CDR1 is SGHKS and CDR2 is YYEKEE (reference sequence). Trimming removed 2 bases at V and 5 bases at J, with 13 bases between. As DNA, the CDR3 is TGTGCCAGCAGCTTTCTCCACATAGAAACTGAAGCTTTCTTT. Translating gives CASSFLHIETEAFF.

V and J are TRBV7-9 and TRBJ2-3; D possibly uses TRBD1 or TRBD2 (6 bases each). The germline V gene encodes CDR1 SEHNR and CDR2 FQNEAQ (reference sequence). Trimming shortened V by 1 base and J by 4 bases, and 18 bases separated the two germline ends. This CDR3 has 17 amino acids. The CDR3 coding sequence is TGTGCCAGCAGCTTAGGCCTGGGGGGCAGGGTGGCAGATACGCAGTATTTT. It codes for CASSLGLGGRVADTQYF.

The DNA of the CDR3 is TGTGCCAGCAGCTGGGGAGGGGGTTACGAGCAGTACTTC. As protein: CASSWGGGYEQYF. The genes are TRBV7-2 and TRBJ2-7, with D perhaps TRBD2 (7 bases). Trimming left V 4 bases short and J 4 bases short, with 11 bases between. Germline V gene lookup returns CDR1 SGHTA and CDR2 FQGNSA. The CDR3 totals 13 residues.

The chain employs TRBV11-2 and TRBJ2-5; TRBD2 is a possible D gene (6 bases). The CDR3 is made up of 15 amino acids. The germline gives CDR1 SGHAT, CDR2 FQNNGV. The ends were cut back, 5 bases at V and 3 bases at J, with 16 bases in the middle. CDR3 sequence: CASSPPGVREETQYF. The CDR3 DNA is TGTGCCAGCAGCCCCCCGGGAGTACGAGAAGAGACCCAGTACTTC.

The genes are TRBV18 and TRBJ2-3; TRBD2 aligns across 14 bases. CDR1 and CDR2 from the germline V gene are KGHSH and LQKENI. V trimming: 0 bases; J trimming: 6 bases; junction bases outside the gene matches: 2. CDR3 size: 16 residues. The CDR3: CASSPPTSGGADTQYF. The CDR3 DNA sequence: TGTGCCAGCTCACCACCGACTAGCGGGGGGGCCGATACGCAGTATTTT.